This TCR beta chain was identified in a study of blood T cell repertoires in COVID-19. Sequencing was performed with immunoSEQ multiplex PCR; in TCRdb, only in-frame clones are kept and a portion is missing. The sample consists of roughly 200,000 clones, about nine tenths of them appearing once. This CDR3 is built from 15 residues. Trimming cost V 3 bases and J 5 bases; bases outside gene matches: 5. Per germline, CDR1 SGHTA and CDR2 FQGNSA. Each participant's cohort was designated according to participant-reported clinical history. The chain employs TRBV7-2 and TRBJ2-2, with 8 nucleotides matching TRBD1. The specimen sequenced was PBMCs or T cells enriched from blood (not recorded which). The receptor's source is a woman in her thirties or forties with acute COVID-19. Here the CDR3 reads CASSLGQVATGELFF. The CDR3 DNA is TGTGCCAGCAGCTTGGGACAGGTAGCGACCGGGGAGCTGTTTTTT.